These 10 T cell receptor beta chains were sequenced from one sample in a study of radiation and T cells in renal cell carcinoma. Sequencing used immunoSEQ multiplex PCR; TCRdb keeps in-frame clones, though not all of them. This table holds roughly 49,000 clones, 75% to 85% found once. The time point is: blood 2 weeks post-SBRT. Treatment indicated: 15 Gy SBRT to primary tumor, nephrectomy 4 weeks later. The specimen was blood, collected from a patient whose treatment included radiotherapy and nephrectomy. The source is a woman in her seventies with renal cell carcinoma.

The CDR3 DNA sequence: TGTGCCAGCAGTGGACAGGGGGCTGGCACAGATACGCAGTATTTT. Protein product: CASSGQGAGTDTQYF. This chain uses TRBV6-1 with TRBJ2-3; 10 bases map to TRBD1. There are 15 residues in the CDR3. After removal of 4 bases from V and 1 base from J, the junction contained 2 bases not matched to a gene. Germline V CDR1 and CDR2: MNHNS, SASEGT.

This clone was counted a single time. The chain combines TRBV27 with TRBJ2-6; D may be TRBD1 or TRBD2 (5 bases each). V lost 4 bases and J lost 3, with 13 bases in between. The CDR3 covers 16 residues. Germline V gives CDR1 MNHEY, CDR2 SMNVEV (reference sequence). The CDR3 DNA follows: TGTGCCAGCAGTTGGGCCGGGGCCCATGGGGCCAACGTCCTGACTTTC. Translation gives CASSWAGAHGANVLTF.

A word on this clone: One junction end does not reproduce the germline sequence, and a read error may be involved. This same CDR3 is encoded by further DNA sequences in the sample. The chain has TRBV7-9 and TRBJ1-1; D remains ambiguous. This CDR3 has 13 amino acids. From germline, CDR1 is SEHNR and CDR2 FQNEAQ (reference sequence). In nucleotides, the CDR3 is TGTGCCAGCAGCTTAGACATAAGCACTGAAGCCTTCTTC. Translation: CASSLDISTEAFF.

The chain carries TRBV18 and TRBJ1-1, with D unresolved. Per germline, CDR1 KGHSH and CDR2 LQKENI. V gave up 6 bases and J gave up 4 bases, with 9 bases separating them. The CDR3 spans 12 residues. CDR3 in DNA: TGTGCCAGCTCTCCGGTTGGCACTGAAGCTTTCTTT. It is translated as CASSPVGTEAFF.

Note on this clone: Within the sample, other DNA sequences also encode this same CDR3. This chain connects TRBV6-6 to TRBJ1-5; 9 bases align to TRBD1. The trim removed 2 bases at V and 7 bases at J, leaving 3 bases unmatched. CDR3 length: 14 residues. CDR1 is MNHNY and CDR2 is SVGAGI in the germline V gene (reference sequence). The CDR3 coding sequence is TGTGCCAGCAGTTACCTAACAGGGGGCCAGCCCCAGCATTTT. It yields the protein CASSYLTGGQPQHF.

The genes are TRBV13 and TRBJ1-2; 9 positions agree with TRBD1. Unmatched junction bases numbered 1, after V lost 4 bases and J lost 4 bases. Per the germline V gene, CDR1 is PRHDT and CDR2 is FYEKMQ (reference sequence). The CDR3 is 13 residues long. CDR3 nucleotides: TGTGCCAGCAGCTCGGACAGGGGCTATGGCTACACCTTC. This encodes CASSSDRGYGYTF.

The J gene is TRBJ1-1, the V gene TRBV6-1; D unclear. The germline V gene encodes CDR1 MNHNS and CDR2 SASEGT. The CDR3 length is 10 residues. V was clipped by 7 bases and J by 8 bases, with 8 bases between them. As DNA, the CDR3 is TGTGCCAGCACCCTAGGAGAAGCTTTCTTT. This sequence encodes CASTLGEAFF.

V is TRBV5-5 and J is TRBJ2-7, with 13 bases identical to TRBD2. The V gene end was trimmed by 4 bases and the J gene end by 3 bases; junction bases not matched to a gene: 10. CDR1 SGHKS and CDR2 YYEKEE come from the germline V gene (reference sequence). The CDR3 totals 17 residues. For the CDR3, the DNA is TGTGCCAGCAGCAAAAATCCGGGACTAGCGGGATTCTACGAGCAGTACTTC. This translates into CASSKNPGLAGFYEQYF.

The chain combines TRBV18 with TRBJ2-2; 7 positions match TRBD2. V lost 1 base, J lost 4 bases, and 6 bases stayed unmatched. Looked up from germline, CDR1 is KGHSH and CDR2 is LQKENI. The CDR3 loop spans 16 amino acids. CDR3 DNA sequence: TGTGCCAGCTCACCACGAGTACTAGCGTCCACCGGGGAGCTGTTTTTT. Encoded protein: CASSPRVLASTGELFF.

Written as DNA, the CDR3 is TGTGCCAGCAGCTTGAAGGCTAGCGGGAAAGATACGCAGTATTTT. It is translated as CASSLKASGKDTQYF. The V call is TRBV5-4, the J call TRBJ2-3; TRBD2 matches at 9 bases. The J segment lost 5 bases and the V segment lost 1 base, leaving 5 bases of the junction unmatched. The CDR3 consists of 15 residues. Germline lookup yields CDR1 SGHNT and CDR2 YYREEE (reference sequence).